The next 6 T cell receptor beta chains were all read from a single sample in a study of cytomegalovirus exposure and HLA in healthy donors. Method: immunoSEQ multiplex PCR; TCRdb's copy keeps in-frame clones and lacks some. The table lists 150,000 to 200,000 clones, 85% of them singletons, with about 17% in the top ten. The sequencing input was PBMCs. Receptor source: a man between 18 and 35 years old in good health and CMV-seropositive.

The rearrangement joins TRBV9 to TRBJ2-1, with TRBD1 matching over 9 bases. The CDR3 totals 15 residues. Germline CDR1 SGDLS, CDR2 YYNGEE. J gave up 6 bases and V 3 bases, and 7 bases lay outside the gene matches. In DNA, the CDR3 is TGTGCCAGCAGCGGATCCGGGACAGGGCTCAATGAGCAGTTCTTC. It yields the protein CASSGSGTGLNEQFF.

The J gene is TRBJ1-2, the V gene TRBV6-1; the D is unclear. V shed 0 bases and J shed 2 bases, with 19 bases lying between them. The CDR3 sequence is 18 residues long. The germline V gene has CDR1 MNHNS and CDR2 SASEGT. CDR3 DNA sequence: TGTGCCAGCAGTGAAGCTATCCCCCGAGGGCTCGGCAACTATGGCTACACCTTC. This gives the protein CASSEAIPRGLGNYGYTF.

The gene calls are TRBV20-1 and TRBJ2-2; D unresolved. The CDR3 is 11 residues long. Looked up from germline, CDR1 is DFQATT and CDR2 is SNEGSKA (reference sequence). Deletions cut 5 bases from V and 2 bases from J, with 3 bases between. CDR3 amino acids: CSAPNTGELFF. For the CDR3, the DNA is TGCAGTGCTCCTAACACCGGGGAGCTGTTTTTT.

Concerning this clone itself: Distinct nucleotide sequences in the sample also encode this CDR3. The rearrangement joins TRBV27 to TRBJ2-6, with D uncertain. The V gene's germline CDR1 is MNHEY and CDR2 SMNVEV (reference sequence). The CDR3 has 13 amino acids. V was shortened by 3 bases and J by 4 bases, with 4 bases between the two germline ends. The CDR3 region has the DNA TGTGCCAGCAGTTTCTCGGGGGCCAACGTCCTGACTTTC. Protein product: CASSFSGANVLTF.

The chain has TRBV11-3 and TRBJ1-1; 7 nucleotides match TRBD1. The CDR3 contains 16 residues. Germline lookup yields CDR1 SGHNT and CDR2 YENEEA. With 1 base clipped from V and 0 bases from J, the junction kept 5 bases outside the gene matches. The DNA of the CDR3 is TGTGCCAGCAGCTTAGCGGGACAGCTCATGAACACTGAAGCTTTCTTT. It yields the protein CASSLAGQLMNTEAFF.

The chain has TRBV6-1 and TRBJ1-1; TRBD1 matches at 9 bases. The CDR3 is 15 amino acids. J was trimmed by 1 base and V by 5 bases; bases with no gene match: 5. The germline V gene has CDR1 MNHNS and CDR2 SASEGT. The CDR3 protein is CASSPQTGGNTEAFF. As DNA, the CDR3 is TGTGCCAGCAGTCCACAGACAGGGGGGAACACTGAAGCTTTCTTT.